The 32 T cell receptor beta chains presented below share a single source sample, sequenced in a study of blood T cells in healthy people across ages. Next came a second PCR, run for about 7 to 12 cycles, which used a sample-barcoded 5' primer along with a J-beta primer mix. TCRdb re-called the 5' RACE reads through MiXCR, storing one row per CDR3 protein. The repertoire holds about 1.4 million distinct CDR3 sequences, roughly 59% seen once, with over 6.5% in the top ten. Sequencing was done on a sample of blood. These receptors all stem from a man aged 18 to 29 in good health.

This chain joins TRBV7-6 and TRBJ2-3; D possibly matches TRBD1 or TRBD2 (5 bases each). In germline, CDR1 is SGHVS, CDR2 FNYEAQ. There are 15 residues in the CDR3. V was trimmed by 5 bases and J by 2 bases, leaving 14 bases between them. This CDR3 reads CASSLWGFLTDTQYF. The CDR3 nucleotides are TGTGCCAGCAGCCTCTGGGGGTTCCTCACAGATACGCAGTATTTT.

In this sample, this clonotype turned up a few times. The rearrangement joins TRBV5-6 to TRBJ1-1; D is perhaps TRBD1 (6 bases). V lost 1 base, J lost 4 bases, and 17 bases lay in between. The V gene's germline CDR1 is SGHDT and CDR2 YYEEEE. The CDR3 totals 16 residues. The CDR3 DNA is TGTGCCAGCAGCTTGTGGGCAGGGGCCCTAGCCACTGAAGCTTTCTTT. As protein: CASSLWAGALATEAFF.

The J gene is TRBJ2-1, the V gene TRBV20-1, with TRBD2 matching 7 bases. This CDR3 has 14 residues. The germline gives CDR1 DFQATT, CDR2 SNEGSKA (reference sequence). V lost 6 bases, J lost 6 bases, and 11 bases stayed unmatched. The CDR3, as DNA: TGCAGTGCAAAGCGGGGCGGCGGGGTCAATGAGCAGTTCTTC. Residues: CSAKRGGGVNEQFF.

This clonotype was picked up a small number of times. The rearrangement joins TRBV4-2 to TRBJ2-5; possible D gene TRBD2, 6 bases. Germline V gene data show CDR1 as LGHNA and CDR2 as YNFKEQ. The V end was cut by 2 bases, the J end by 5 bases, with 18 bases between. This CDR3 is built from 16 residues. DNA of the CDR3: TGTGCCAGCAGCCAAAGTATCGGGAGACTGTCGGAGACCCAGTACTTC. Translating gives CASSQSIGRLSETQYF.

The rearrangement links TRBV7-2 to TRBJ2-1; D unresolved. From germline, CDR1 is SGHTA and CDR2 FQGNSA. The CDR3 extends over 13 amino acids. With 5 bases removed from V and 3 bases from J, the gap between germline ends came to 8 bases. The CDR3 DNA reads TGTGCCAGCAGCCCGTGGGACTACAATGAGCAGTTCTTC. Its translation is CASSPWDYNEQFF.

Concerning this clonotype: Germline and junction disagree at one end, which may indicate a read error. The J gene is TRBJ2-7, the V gene TRBV5-5; a possible D gene is TRBD2 (6 bases). Germline V gene lookup returns CDR1 SGHKS and CDR2 YYEKEE (reference sequence). This CDR3 spans 14 amino acids. The CDR3, as DNA: TGTGCCAGCAACTTGGCCGGGGGAGTGGACGAGCAGTACTTC. This translates into CASNLAGGVDEQYF. The whole variable domain, filled in from reference TRBV5-5 and TRBJ2-7, reads DAGVTQSPTHLIKTRGQQVTLRCSPISGHKSVSWYQQVLGQGPQFIFQYYEKEERGRGNFPDRFSARQFPNYSSELNVNALLLGDSALYLCASNLAGGVDEQYFGPGTRLTVT.

V is TRBV3-1 and J is TRBJ2-7; D is unresolved. V lost 0 bases to trimming and J lost 3 bases, with 12 bases between them. This CDR3 spans 15 amino acids. Germline-derived CDR1 and CDR2 are LGHDT and YNNKEL (reference sequence). The CDR3 coding sequence is TGTGCCAGCAGCCAAGATAGAGACATCTACTACGAGCAGTACTTC. Its translation: CASSQDRDIYYEQYF.

V gene TRBV29-1 combines with J gene TRBJ2-4; D unclear. The J call may be mistaken, given a closer DNA end match to TRBJ2-7. The germline V gene encodes CDR1 SQVTM and CDR2 ANQGSEA. The CDR3 is made up of 11 amino acids. This chain's CDR3 is CSVEATGEQYF. For the CDR3, the DNA is TGCAGCGTTGAGGCGACGGGCGAGCAGTACTTC.

The chain combines TRBV28 with TRBJ2-3, with D unclear. The germline CDR1 and CDR2 sequences are MDHEN and SYDVKM. Trimming stripped 4 bases from V and 4 bases from J, with 9 bases between. This CDR3 spans 13 amino acids. CDR3 protein: CASSSNQPDTQYF. CDR3 nucleotides: TGTGCCAGCAGTTCGAACCAGCCAGATACGCAGTATTTT.

This clonotype has more than one count but fewer than ten. This chain joins TRBV29-1 and TRBJ2-5; unclear D gene. Germline CDR1 and CDR2: SQVTM and ANQGSEA. Trimming stripped 8 bases from V and 4 bases from J, with 17 bases between. The CDR3 covers 13 residues. CDR3 loop: CSSCWGSRETQYF. CDR3 sequence (DNA): TGCAGCTCATGTTGGGGTTCTCGAGAGACCCAGTACTTC.

The chain is built from TRBV20-1 and TRBJ2-7; 12 nucleotides agree with TRBD2. Per the germline V gene, CDR1 is DFQATT and CDR2 is SNEGSKA (reference sequence). V lost 3 bases to trimming and J lost 7 bases; unmatched junction nucleotides: 19. The CDR3 has 18 amino acids. The CDR3 DNA sequence: TGCAGTGCTAGGATGGATCGAGGTTCTAGCGGGGGGGCGGGGGAGCAGTACTTC. It is translated as CSARMDRGSSGGAGEQYF.

J is TRBJ2-1 and V is TRBV7-9; 7 positions match TRBD2. V lost 2 bases and J lost 2; bases outside the gene matches: 12. Germline-derived CDR1 and CDR2 are SEHNR and FQNEAQ (reference sequence). This CDR3 has 18 residues. For the CDR3, the DNA is TGTGCCAGCAGCTTATCGGGGGGAGGCCGTTCCCCCTACAATGAGCAGTTCTTC. It translates to CASSLSGGGRSPYNEQFF. Filled out from reference TRBV7-9 and TRBJ2-1, the complete variable domain reads DTGVSQNPRHKITKRGQNVTFRCDPISEHNRLYWYRQTLGQGPEFLTYFQNEAQLEKSRLLSDRFSAERPKGSFSTLEIQRTEQGDSAMYLCASSLSGGGRSPYNEQFFGPGTRLTVL.

This sequence joins TRBV7-2 and TRBJ2-5, with TRBD2 matching over 7 bases. The germline V gene encodes CDR1 SGHTA and CDR2 FQGNSA. V was clipped by 6 bases and J by 2 bases; unmatched bases: 6. The CDR3 has 14 amino acids. CDR3 in amino acids: CASRIPGGQETQYF. In DNA form, the CDR3 reads TGTGCCAGCAGGATCCCCGGGGGGCAAGAGACCCAGTACTTC.

This chain joins TRBV20-1 and TRBJ1-2; weak D call: TRBD1 (5 bases). The CDR3 loop spans 10 amino acids. Germline lookup yields CDR1 DFQATT and CDR2 SNEGSKA (reference sequence). Here the CDR3 DNA reads TGCAGCCTTGAGGGGTATGGCTACACCTTC. It codes for CSLEGYGYTF.

This clonotype was found a few times. In DNA, the CDR3 is TGTGCCAGCAGTTCCTCAGGACAGGGGGTCGGTGGCTACACCTTC. Translating it yields CASSSSGQGVGGYTF. The V and J genes are TRBV6-5 and TRBJ1-2, with 10 bases lining up with TRBD1. The germline gives CDR1 MNHEY, CDR2 SVGAGI. The CDR3 covers 15 residues. Unmatched junction bases numbered 9, after V lost 4 bases and J lost 7 bases.

The V call is TRBV20-1, the J call TRBJ1-5; no clear D gene. The CDR3 has 15 residues. V lost 6 bases to trimming and J lost 0 bases, with 15 bases between them. CDR1 and CDR2 from the germline V gene are DFQATT and SNEGSKA (reference sequence). CDR3 in amino acids: CSAQSPELSNQPQHF. DNA of the CDR3: TGCAGTGCCCAGAGCCCGGAGCTTAGCAATCAGCCCCAGCATTTT.

This clonotype was observed once. The V gene is TRBV18, the J gene TRBJ2-1, with 12 bases identical to TRBD2. Germline trimming cut 0 bases from V and 6 bases from J; bases unmatched to any gene: 3. Germline-derived CDR1 and CDR2 are KGHSH and LQKENI. The CDR3 extends over 16 amino acids. The CDR3 DNA is TGTGCCAGCTCACCACCCTCTAGCGGGGGGGGCAATGAGCAGTTCTTC. Its translation is CASSPPSSGGGNEQFF.

The rearrangement uses TRBV5-1 and TRBJ2-7, with D possibly matching TRBD2 (5 bases). There are 14 residues in the CDR3. CDR1 SGHRS and CDR2 YFSETQ come from the germline V gene. V was pared by 4 bases and J by 0 bases, with 11 bases between. The CDR3 sequence is CASSDGRGSYEQYF. The CDR3 coding sequence is TGCGCCAGCAGCGATGGACGGGGCTCCTACGAGCAGTACTTC.

This clonotype has only one observation. The CDR3 nucleotides are TGTGCCAGCAGTTACTCTCTAGCGGGGGGGATACCAATCGAGCAGTTCTTC. The encoded protein is CASSYSLAGGIPIEQFF. V is TRBV6-5 and J is TRBJ2-1; 12 positions agree with TRBD2. Germline lookup yields CDR1 MNHEY and CDR2 SVGAGI. The trim removed 0 bases at V and 10 bases at J, leaving 10 bases unmatched. The CDR3 is made up of 17 amino acids.

The chain is built from TRBV7-9 and TRBJ2-7, with 9 bases aligning to TRBD1. This CDR3 is built from 15 residues. V dropped 5 bases and J dropped 5; count of bases not matched to a gene: 10. Germline CDR1 is SEHNR and CDR2 is FQNEAQ (reference sequence). CDR3 amino acids: CASSPWGQGEHEQYF. The CDR3 region has the DNA TGTGCCAGCAGCCCGTGGGGACAGGGCGAACACGAGCAGTACTTC.

Only a few counts were recorded for this clonotype. The J gene is TRBJ1-2, the V gene TRBV3-1; D possibly corresponds to TRBD1 (5 bases). The CDR3 runs 12 residues. V lost 8 bases to trimming and J lost 5 bases, with 12 bases between them. Per the germline V gene, CDR1 is LGHDT and CDR2 is YNNKEL (reference sequence). The CDR3 spells CASASGGYGYTF. The DNA of the CDR3 is TGTGCCAGCGCCTCCGGGGGTTATGGCTACACCTTC.

This sequence joins TRBV24-1 and TRBJ1-5, with D uncertain. This CDR3 is built from 13 residues. CDR1 is KGHDR and CDR2 is SFDVKD in the germline V gene. The germline V and J ends were trimmed by 5 bases and 6 bases, with 10 bases remaining between them. CDR3 sequence (DNA): TGTGCCACCAGTGCTCTGGGTGGTCAGCCCCAGCATTTT. It codes for CATSALGGQPQHF.

A remark on this clonotype: One base away lies a much larger clone, so this may be a sequencing read error. The rearrangement joins TRBV25-1 to TRBJ2-5; 9 nucleotides match TRBD1. CDR1 is MGHDK, CDR2 SYGVNS, per germline. The CDR3 consists of 19 residues. With 4 bases clipped from V and 1 base from J, the junction kept 16 bases outside the gene matches. The DNA of the CDR3 is TGTGCCAGCAGTGGATCCCCCTCCCTCGCGGACAGGGGCCAAGAGACCCAGTACTTC. It codes for CASSGSPSLADRGQETQYF.

This clonotype was picked up one time. The rearrangement uses TRBV6-5 and TRBJ2-5; possible D gene TRBD1, 6 bases. The V end lost 8 bases, the J end lost 0 bases, and 16 bases lay between the germline ends. Germline V gives CDR1 MNHEY, CDR2 SVGAGI. This CDR3 spans 15 amino acids. DNA for the CDR3: TGTGCCAGCGGGTGGGGGCACAGGGACCAAGAGACCCAGTACTTC. Translating it yields CASGWGHRDQETQYF.

The chain has TRBV5-5 and TRBJ2-7, with a tentative D call TRBD2 (6 bases). CDR3 length equals 16 residues. The ends were cut back, 4 bases at V and 7 bases at J, with 24 bases in the middle. Germline V gene lookup returns CDR1 SGHKS and CDR2 YYEKEE (reference sequence). The CDR3 is CASSLGGISPRREQYF. The CDR3 DNA reads as TGTGCCAGCAGCCTGGGGGGAATCAGCCCAAGGAGAGAGCAGTACTTC.

The rearrangement links TRBV4-1 to TRBJ2-3, with 7 bases fitting TRBD2. V dropped 3 bases and J dropped 1; count of bases not matched to a gene: 7. This CDR3 is 16 amino acids long. Germline V gene sequence: CDR1 MGHRA, CDR2 YSYEKL. The CDR3 nucleotides are TGCGCCAGCAGCCAGGGGGTAGCGGGCCGCACAGATACGCAGTATTTT. Its translation: CASSQGVAGRTDTQYF.

In this sample, this clonotype turned up a few times. The chain has TRBV28 and TRBJ1-2; 7 positions agree with TRBD1. Germline V gene lookup returns CDR1 MDHEN and CDR2 SYDVKM. With V trimmed by 1 base and J by 4 bases, 6 bases remained unmatched. The CDR3 runs to 15 residues. CDR3 in DNA: TGTGCCAGCAGTTTATACCGACAGGGTACCTATGGCTACACCTTC. Residues: CASSLYRQGTYGYTF.

This clonotype was seen a single time. J is TRBJ2-3 and V is TRBV5-1; no clear D. The germline V gene has CDR1 SGHRS and CDR2 YFSETQ. Trimming cost V 2 bases and J 0 bases, with 10 bases left between them. The CDR3 loop spans 15 amino acids. CDR3 in DNA: TGCGCCAGCAGCTTCGAACCGAGTAGCACAGATACGCAGTATTTT. As protein: CASSFEPSSTDTQYF.

In its sample, this clonotype was seen a few times. The CDR3 DNA reads as TGCGCCAGCAGCTCAGAGGACAGGGTCACTGAAGCTTTCTTT. Translating it yields CASSSEDRVTEAFF. The V and J genes are TRBV4-1 and TRBJ1-1; 8 bases agree with TRBD1. Germline CDR1 reads MGHRA; CDR2 reads YSYEKL. V lost 5 bases and J lost 4; bases outside the gene matches: 6. The CDR3 length is 14 residues.

The chain employs TRBV10-3 and TRBJ2-1, with 10 bases that match TRBD2. There are 13 residues in the CDR3. V was pared by 4 bases and J by 9 bases, with 3 bases of the junction left unmatched. Germline-derived CDR1 and CDR2 are ENHRY and SYGVKD. CDR3 protein: CAISGSSGSEQFF. The CDR3 nucleotides read TGTGCCATCAGTGGCTCTAGCGGGAGTGAGCAGTTCTTC.

V gene TRBV7-9 combines with J gene TRBJ1-2; D remains unclear. Germline V lookup: CDR1 SEHNR, CDR2 FQNEAQ (reference sequence). V shed 10 bases and J shed 3 bases, with 9 bases lying between them. The CDR3 is 11 residues long. CDR3 DNA: TGTGCCACCTCAACCGACTATGGCTACACCTTC. It is translated as CATSTDYGYTF.

V and J are TRBV6-2 or TRBV6-3 and TRBJ2-7; no clear D. V lost 7 bases and J lost 3, with 7 bases in between. The CDR3 has 11 amino acids. Germline V gives CDR1 MNHEY, CDR2 SVGEGT. CDR3 DNA sequence: TGTGCCAGCAAGTGGGGCTACGAGCAGTACTTC. It encodes CASKWGYEQYF.